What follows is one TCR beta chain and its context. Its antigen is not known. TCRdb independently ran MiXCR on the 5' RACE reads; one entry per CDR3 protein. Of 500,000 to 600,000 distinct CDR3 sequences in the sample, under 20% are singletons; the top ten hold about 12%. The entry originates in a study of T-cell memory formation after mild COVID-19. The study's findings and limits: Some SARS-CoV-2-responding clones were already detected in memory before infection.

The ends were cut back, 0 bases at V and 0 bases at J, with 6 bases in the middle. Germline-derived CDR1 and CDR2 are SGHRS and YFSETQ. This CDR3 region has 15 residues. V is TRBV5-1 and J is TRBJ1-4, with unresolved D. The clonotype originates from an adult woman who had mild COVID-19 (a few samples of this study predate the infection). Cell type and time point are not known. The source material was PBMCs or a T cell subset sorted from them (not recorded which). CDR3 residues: CASSLDTTTNEKLFF. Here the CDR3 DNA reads TGCGCCAGCAGCTTGGACACAACAACTAATGAAAAACTGTTTTTT.